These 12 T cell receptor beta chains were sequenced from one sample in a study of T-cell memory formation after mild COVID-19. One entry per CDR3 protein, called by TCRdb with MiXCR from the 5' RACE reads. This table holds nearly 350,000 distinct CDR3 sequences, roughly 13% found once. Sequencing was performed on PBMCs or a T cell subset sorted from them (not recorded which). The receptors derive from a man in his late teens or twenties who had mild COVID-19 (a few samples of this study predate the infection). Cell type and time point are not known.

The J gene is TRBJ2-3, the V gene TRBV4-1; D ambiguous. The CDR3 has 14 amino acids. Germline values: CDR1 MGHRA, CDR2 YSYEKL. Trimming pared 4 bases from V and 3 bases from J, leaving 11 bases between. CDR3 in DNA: TGCGCCAGCAGCCTCGCCCGGAAGACAGATACGCAGTATTTT. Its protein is CASSLARKTDTQYF.

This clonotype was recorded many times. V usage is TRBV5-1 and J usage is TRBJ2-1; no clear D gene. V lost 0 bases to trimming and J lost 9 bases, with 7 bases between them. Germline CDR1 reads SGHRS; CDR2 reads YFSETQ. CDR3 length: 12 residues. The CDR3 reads CASSLVGFEQFF. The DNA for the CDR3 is TGCGCCAGCAGCTTGGTGGGTTTTGAGCAGTTCTTC.

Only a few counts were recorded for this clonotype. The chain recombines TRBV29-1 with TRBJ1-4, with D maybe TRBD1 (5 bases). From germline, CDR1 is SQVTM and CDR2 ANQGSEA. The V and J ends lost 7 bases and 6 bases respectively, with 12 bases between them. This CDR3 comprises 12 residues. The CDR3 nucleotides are TGCAGCGCCAGGGTCCCTTATGAAAAACTGTTTTTT. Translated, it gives CSARVPYEKLFF.

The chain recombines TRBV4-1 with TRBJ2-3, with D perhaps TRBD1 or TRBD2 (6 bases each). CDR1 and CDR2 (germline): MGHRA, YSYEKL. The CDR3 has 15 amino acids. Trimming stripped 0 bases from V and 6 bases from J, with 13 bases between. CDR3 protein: CASSQDQLGGDTQYF. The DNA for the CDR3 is TGCGCCAGCAGCCAAGATCAACTAGGGGGGGATACGCAGTATTTT.

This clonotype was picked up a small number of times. CDR3 sequence reads: CASSQAAGLETQYF. The CDR3 coding sequence is TGTGCCAGCAGCCAGGCGGCAGGGCTCGAGACCCAGTACTTC. The gene calls are TRBV7-3 and TRBJ2-5, with D tentatively TRBD1 (5 bases). There are 14 residues in the CDR3. V lost 5 bases and J lost 5, with 15 bases in between. Germline V gene data show CDR1 as SGHTA and CDR2 as FQGTGA.

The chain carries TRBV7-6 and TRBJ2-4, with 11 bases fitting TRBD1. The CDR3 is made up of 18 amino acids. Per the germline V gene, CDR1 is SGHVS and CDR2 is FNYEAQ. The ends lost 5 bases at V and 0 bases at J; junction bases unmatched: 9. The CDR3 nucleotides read TGTGCCAGCAGCCTCCGGACAGGGGGCTCCCGAGCCAAAAACATTCAGTACTTC. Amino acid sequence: CASSLRTGGSRAKNIQYF.

CDR3 region: CASSQDRLAGRNEQFF. CDR3 DNA: TGCGCCAGCAGCCAAGATCGACTAGCGGGGCGGAATGAGCAGTTCTTC. The chain combines TRBV4-3 with TRBJ2-1, with 11 bases matching TRBD2. The CDR3 extends over 16 amino acids. Germline V gene lookup returns CDR1 LGHNA and CDR2 YSLEER. The ends lost 0 bases at V and 7 bases at J; junction bases unmatched: 5.

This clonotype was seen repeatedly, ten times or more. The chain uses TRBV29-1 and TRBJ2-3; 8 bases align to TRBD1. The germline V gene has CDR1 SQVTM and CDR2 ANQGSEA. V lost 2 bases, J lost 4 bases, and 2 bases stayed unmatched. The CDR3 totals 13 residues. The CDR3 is CSVEQGAADTQYF. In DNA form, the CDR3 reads TGCAGCGTTGAACAGGGGGCGGCAGATACGCAGTATTTT.

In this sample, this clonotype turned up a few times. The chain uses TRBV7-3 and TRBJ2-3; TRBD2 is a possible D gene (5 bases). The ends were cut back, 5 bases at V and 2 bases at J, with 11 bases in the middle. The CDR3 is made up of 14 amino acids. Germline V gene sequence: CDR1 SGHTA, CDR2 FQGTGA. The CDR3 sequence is CASSLSADTDTQYF. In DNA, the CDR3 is TGTGCCAGCAGCCTATCAGCGGACACAGATACGCAGTATTTT.

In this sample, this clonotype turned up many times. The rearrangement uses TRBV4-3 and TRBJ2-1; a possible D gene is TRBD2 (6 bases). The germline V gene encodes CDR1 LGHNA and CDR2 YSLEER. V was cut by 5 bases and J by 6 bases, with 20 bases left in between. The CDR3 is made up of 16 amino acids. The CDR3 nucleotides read TGCGCCAGCAGCGGACGACTTGGAGGGTATTTCAATGAGCAGTTCTTC. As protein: CASSGRLGGYFNEQFF.

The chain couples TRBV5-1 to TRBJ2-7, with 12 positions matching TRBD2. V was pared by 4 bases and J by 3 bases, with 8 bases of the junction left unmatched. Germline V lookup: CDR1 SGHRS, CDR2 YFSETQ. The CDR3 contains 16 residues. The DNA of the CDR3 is TGCGCCAGCAGCGGGCGGACTAGCGGGGACCTCTACGAGCAGTACGTC. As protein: CASSGRTSGDLYEQYV.

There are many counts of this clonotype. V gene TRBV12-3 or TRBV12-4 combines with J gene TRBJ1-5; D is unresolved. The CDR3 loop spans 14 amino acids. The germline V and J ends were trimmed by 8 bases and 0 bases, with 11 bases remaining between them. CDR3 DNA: TGTGCCAGCGGCTCCGGGGTTAGCAATCAGCCCCAGCATTTT. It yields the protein CASGSGVSNQPQHF.